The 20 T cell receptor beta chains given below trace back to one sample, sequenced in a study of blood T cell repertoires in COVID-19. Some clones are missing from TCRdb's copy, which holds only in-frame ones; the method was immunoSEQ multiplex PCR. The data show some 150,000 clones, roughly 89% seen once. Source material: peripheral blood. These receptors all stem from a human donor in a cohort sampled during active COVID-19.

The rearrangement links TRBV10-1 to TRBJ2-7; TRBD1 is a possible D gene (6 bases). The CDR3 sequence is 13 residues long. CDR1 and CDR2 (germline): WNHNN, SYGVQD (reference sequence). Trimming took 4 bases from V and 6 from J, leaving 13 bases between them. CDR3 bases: TGCGCCAGCAGTGTAATACAGGGCGGCGAGCAGTACTTC. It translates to CASSVIQGGEQYF.

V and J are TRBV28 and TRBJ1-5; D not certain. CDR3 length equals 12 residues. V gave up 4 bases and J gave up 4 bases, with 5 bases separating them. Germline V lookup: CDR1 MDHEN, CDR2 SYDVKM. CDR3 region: CASSYSNQPQHF. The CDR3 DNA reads TGTGCCAGCAGTTACTCTAATCAGCCCCAGCATTTT.

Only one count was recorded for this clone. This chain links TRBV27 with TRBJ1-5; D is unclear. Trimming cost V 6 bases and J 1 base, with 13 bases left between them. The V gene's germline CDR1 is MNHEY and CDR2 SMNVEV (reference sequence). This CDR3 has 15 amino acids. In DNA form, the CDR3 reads TGTGCCAGCAGCCCCGAAAGAGGGAGCAATCAGCCCCAGCATTTT. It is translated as CASSPERGSNQPQHF.

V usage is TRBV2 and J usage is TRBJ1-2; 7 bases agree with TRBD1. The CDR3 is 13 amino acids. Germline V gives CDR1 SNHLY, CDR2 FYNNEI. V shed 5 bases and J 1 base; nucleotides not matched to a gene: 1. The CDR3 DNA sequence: TGTGCCAGCAGTAGGGACAGTAACTATGGCTACACCTTC. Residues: CASSRDSNYGYTF. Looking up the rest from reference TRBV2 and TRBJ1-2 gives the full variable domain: EPEVTQTPSHQVTQMGQEVILRCVPISNHLYFYWYRQILGQKVEFLVSFYNNEISEKSEIFDDQFSVERPDGSNFTLKIRSTKLEDSAMYFCASSRDSNYGYTFGSGTRLTVV.

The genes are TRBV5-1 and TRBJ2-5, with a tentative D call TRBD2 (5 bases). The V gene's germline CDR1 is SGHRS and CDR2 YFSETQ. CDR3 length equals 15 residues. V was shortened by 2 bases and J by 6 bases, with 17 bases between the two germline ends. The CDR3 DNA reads TGCGCCAGCAGCTTTGGCTCGGCGGGTGGGAAGACCCAGTACTTC. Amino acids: CASSFGSAGGKTQYF. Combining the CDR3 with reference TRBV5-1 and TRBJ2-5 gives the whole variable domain KAGVTQTPRYLIKTRGQQVTLSCSPISGHRSVSWYQQTPGQGLQFLFEYFSETQRNKGNFPGRFSGRQFSNSRSEMNVSTLELGDSALYLCASSFGSAGGKTQYFGPGTRLLVL.

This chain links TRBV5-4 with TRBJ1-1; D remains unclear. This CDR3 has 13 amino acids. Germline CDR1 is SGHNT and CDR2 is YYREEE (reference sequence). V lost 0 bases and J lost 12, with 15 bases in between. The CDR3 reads CASSLAERAAPFF. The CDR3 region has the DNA TGTGCCAGCAGCTTGGCCGAGCGGGCAGCCCCTTTCTTT.

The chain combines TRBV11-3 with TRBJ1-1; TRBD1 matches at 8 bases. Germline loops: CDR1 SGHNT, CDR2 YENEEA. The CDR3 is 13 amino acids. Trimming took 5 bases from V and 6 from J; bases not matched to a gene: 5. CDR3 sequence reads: CASSRGQGSEAFF. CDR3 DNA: TGTGCCAGCAGCAGAGGACAGGGCTCTGAAGCTTTCTTT. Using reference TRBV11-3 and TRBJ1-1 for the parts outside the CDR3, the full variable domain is EAGVVQSPRYKIIEKKQPVAFWCNPISGHNTLYWYLQNLGQGPELLIRYENEEAVDDSQLPKDRFSAERLKGVDSTLKIQPAELGDSAVYLCASSRGQGSEAFFGQGTRLTVV.

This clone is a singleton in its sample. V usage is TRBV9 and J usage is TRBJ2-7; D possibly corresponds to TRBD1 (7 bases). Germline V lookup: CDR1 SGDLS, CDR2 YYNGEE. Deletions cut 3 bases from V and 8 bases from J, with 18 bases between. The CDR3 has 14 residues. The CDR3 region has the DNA TGTGCCAGCAGCGGCACAGGGGAGCGGGCGAAGCAGTACTTC. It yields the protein CASSGTGERAKQYF. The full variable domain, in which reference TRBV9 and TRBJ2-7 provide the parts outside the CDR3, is DSGVTQTPKHLITATGQRVTLRCSPRSGDLSVYWYQQSLDQGLQFLIQYYNGEERAKGNILERFSAQQFPDLHSELNLSSLELGDSALYFCASSGTGERAKQYFGPGTRLTVT.

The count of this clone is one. CDR3 sequence: CASSLSLAGETYEQYF. As DNA, the CDR3 is TGTGCCAGCAGCCTCTCTCTAGCGGGGGAGACCTACGAGCAGTACTTC. The J gene is TRBJ2-7, the V gene TRBV7-9; TRBD2 aligns across 10 bases. The CDR3 sequence is 16 residues long. Per the germline V gene, CDR1 is SEHNR and CDR2 is FQNEAQ (reference sequence). V lost 5 bases and J lost 2; bases outside the gene matches: 9. Full variable domain (outside the CDR3, taken from reference TRBV7-9 and TRBJ2-7): DTGVSQNPRHKITKRGQNVTFRCDPISEHNRLYWYRQTLGQGPEFLTYFQNEAQLEKSRLLSDRFSAERPKGSFSTLEIQRTEQGDSAMYLCASSLSLAGETYEQYFGPGTRLTVT.

The CDR3 protein is CASSQVYGDQPQHF. The CDR3 DNA reads as TGTGCCAGCAGCCAGGTTTACGGGGATCAGCCCCAGCATTTT. This chain links TRBV3-1 (or the pseudogene TRBV3-2) with TRBJ1-5; D not certain. Germline V gives CDR1 LGHDT, CDR2 YNNKEL (reference sequence). V was pared by 3 bases and J by 5 bases, with 11 bases between. The CDR3 is 14 residues long.

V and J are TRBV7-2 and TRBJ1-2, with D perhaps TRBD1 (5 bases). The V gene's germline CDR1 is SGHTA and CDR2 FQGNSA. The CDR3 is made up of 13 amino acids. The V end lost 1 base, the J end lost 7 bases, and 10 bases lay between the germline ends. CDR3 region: CASSLVEGSGYTF. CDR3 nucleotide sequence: TGTGCCAGCAGCTTAGTGGAGGGGTCTGGCTACACCTTC.

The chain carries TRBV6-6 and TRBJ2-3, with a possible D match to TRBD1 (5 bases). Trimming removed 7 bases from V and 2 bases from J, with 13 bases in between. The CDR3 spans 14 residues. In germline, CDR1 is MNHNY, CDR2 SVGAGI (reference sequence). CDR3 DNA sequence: TGTGCCAGCACTTTCGTCAGGGACACAGATACGCAGTATTTT. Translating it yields CASTFVRDTDTQYF.

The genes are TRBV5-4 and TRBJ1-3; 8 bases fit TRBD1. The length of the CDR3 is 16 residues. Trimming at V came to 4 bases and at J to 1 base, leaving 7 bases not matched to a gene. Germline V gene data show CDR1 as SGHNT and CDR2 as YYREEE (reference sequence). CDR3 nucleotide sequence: TGTGCCAGCAGCCGGGACAGGCGATCGTCTGGAAACACCATATATTTT. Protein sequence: CASSRDRRSSGNTIYF.

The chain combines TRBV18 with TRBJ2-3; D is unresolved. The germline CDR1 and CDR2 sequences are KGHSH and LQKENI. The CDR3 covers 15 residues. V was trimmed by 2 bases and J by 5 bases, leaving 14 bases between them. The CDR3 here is CASSPNPRVGDTQYF. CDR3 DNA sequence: TGTGCCAGCTCACCAAATCCCCGGGTGGGAGATACGCAGTATTTT.

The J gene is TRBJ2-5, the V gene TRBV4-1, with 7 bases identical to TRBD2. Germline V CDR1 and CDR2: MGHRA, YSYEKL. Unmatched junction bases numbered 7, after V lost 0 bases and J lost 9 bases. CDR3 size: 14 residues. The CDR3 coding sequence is TGCGCCAGCAGCCAAGATTCTTTGGCGGGGGCCCAGTACTTC. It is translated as CASSQDSLAGAQYF.

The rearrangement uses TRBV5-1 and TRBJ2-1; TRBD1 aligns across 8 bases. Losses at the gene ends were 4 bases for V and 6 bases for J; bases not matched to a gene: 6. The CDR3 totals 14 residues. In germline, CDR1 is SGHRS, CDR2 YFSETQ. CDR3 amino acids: CASSRDRLGNEQFF. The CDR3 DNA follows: TGCGCCAGCAGCAGGGACAGGCTTGGCAATGAGCAGTTCTTC.

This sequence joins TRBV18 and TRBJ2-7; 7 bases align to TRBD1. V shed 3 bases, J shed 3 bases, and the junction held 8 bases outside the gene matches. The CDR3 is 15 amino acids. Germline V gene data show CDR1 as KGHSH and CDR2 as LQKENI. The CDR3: CASSPTGLEGYEQYF. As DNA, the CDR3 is TGTGCCAGCTCACCGACAGGGCTAGAGGGCTACGAGCAGTACTTC. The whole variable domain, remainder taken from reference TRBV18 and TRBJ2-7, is NAGVMQNPRHLVRRRGQEARLRCSPMKGHSHVYWYRQLPEEGLKFMVYLQKENIIDESGMPKERFSAEFPKEGPSILRIQQVVRGDSAAYFCASSPTGLEGYEQYFGPGTRLTVT.

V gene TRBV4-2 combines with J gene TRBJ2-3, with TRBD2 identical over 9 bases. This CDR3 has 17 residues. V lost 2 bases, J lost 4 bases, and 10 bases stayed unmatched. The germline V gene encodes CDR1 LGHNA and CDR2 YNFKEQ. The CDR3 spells CASSQRGGGAKADTQYF. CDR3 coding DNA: TGTGCCAGCAGCCAAAGGGGCGGGGGGGCCAAGGCAGATACGCAGTATTTT.

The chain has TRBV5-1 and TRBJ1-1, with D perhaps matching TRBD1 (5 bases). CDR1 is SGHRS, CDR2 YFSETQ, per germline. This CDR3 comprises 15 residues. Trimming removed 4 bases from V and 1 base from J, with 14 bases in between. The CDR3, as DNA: TGCGCCAGCAGCCGTTCGGGGGGAACGAACACTGAAGCTTTCTTT. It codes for CASSRSGGTNTEAFF.

CDR3 coding DNA: TGCGCCAGCAGCCAAGCACAGGGGAGGTTTAGGGAACTGTTTTTT. Residues: CASSQAQGRFRELFF. The chain employs TRBV4-1 and TRBJ1-4; 7 bases agree with TRBD1. V was clipped by 1 base and J by 12 bases; unmatched bases: 11. The CDR3 runs to 15 residues. Germline assignment: CDR1 MGHRA and CDR2 YSYEKL.